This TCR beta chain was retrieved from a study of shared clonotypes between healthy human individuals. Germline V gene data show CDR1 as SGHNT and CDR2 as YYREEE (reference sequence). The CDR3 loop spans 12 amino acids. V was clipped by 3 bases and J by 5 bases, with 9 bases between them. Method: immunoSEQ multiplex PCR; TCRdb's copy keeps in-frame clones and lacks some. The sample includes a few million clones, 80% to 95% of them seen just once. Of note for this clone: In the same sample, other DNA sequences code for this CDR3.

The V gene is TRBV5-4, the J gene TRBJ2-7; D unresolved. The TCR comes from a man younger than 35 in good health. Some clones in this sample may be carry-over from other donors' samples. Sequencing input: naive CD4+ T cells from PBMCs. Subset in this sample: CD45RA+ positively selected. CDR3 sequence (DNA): TGTGCCAGCAGCTCCCCTTCCAACGAGCAGTACTTC. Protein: CASSSPSNEQYF.